The clone carrying this TCR beta chain came up many times. Its specificity is unknown. The data derive from a study of beta chain features in type 1 diabetes. The study's findings and limits: Type 1 diabetes patients had TCRB CDR3s that were shorter (moderately but significantly so) in all four CD4+ subsets.

Expressed TCRB transcripts got sequenced, as all isolated RNA was reverse transcribed. Clones were read by immunoSEQ multiplex PCR, and TCRdb kept only the in-frame ones, dropping some. The sample yields almost 350,000 clones, around 9.3% seen once. Germline lookup yields CDR1 LNHDA and CDR2 SQIVND (reference sequence). V lost 5 bases to trimming and J lost 2 bases, with 10 bases between them. The CDR3 has 15 amino acids. What was sequenced was central memory CD4+ T cells from blood. This TCR was recovered from a man aged 30-40 years with type 1 diabetes. V gene TRBV19 combines with J gene TRBJ2-6; D is undetermined. The chain's CDR3 is CASSSTDTGANVLTF. Here the CDR3 DNA reads TGTGCCAGTAGTTCGACCGACACTGGGGCCAACGTCCTGACTTTC. The full variable domain, completed using reference TRBV19 and TRBJ2-6, is DGGITQSPKYLFRKEGQNVTLSCEQNLNHDAMYWYRQDPGQGLRLIYYSQIVNDFQKGDIAEGYSVSREKKESFPLTVTSAQKNPTAFYLCASSSTDTGANVLTFGAGSRLTVL.